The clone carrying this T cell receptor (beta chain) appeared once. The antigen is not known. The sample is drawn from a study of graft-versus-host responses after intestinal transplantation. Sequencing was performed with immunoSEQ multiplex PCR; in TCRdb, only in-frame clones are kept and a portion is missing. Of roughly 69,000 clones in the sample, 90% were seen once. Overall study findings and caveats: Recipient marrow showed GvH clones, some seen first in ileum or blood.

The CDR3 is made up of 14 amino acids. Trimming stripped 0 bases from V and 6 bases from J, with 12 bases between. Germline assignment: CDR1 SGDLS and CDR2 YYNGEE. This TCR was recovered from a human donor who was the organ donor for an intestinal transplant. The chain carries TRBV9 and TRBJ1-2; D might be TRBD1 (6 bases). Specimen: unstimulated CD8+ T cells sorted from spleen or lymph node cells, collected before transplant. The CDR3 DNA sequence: TGTGCCAGCAGCGTAGACAGGGTACGCGATGGCTACACCTTC. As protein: CASSVDRVRDGYTF.